Sequencing of this TCR beta chain was carried out in a study of cytomegalovirus exposure and HLA in healthy donors (dated 2017 in TCRdb). Looking at the study overall: An earlier analysis of some 600 of the donors reported approximately 280 Gb of sequence data and 117 million unique TCR beta sequences obtained from about 200 million T cells. Roughly 300 gigabases of sequencing data and approximately 85 million unique TCR sequences were included in an early release covering under 650 HLA-typed donors. Of the 350 to 450 genotyped donors, about 80% fell in the genetic ancestry cluster associated with self-reported Caucasian donors. The aim of the study was to test whether cataloging public T cell receptors could identify signatures of past pathogen exposure. Using immunosequencing, the study profiled T cell repertoires from 666 subjects and related those repertoires to cytomegalovirus serostatus. Besides the first cohort of some 670 subjects, a separate validation cohort made up of about 120 different subjects was used. To predict cytomegalovirus infection status, the study brought together high-throughput TCR immunosequencing, statistical association of individual TCRs with disease status, and machine learning. A later analysis re-examined previously published TCR beta repertoires from over 500 donors and added high-resolution HLA genotyping to investigate patterns of TCR occurrence. Rather than drawing on any new phenotypic data, the later analysis identified candidate immune exposures from TCR beta sequences and the way those sequences occurred across donors. An earlier analysis of approximately 500 of the donors applied high-throughput TCR beta sequencing to assess whether each TCR beta V gene segment acted as functional or pseudogenic. Donor age, sex, ethnicity and CMV serostatus were compiled together with the repertoire data. A later genetic analysis took genome-wide SNP genotypes for about three fifths of the 666 donors and used that subset as a discovery cohort. All discovery cohort repertoires had been generated on a single sequencing platform. HLA typing included class I and class II loci at four-digit resolution. Typing coverage differed by locus: A, B, C, DRB1 and DQB1 were typed in about 620-630 donors, DQA1 in about 500, DPA1 in approximately 610, and DPB1 in just under 490. Roughly five DR-DQ haplotypes were handled as single units for association and clustering because linkage in the cohort was strong. On average, around 240,000 unique TCR beta nucleotide sequences were sequenced per donor among 398 genotyped donors of the cohort, with roughly 18% of those sequences being non-productive. The investigation overall reported the following: HLA typing was unavailable for some donors at each locus, so association tests used only the typed subset. Presence/absence analyses assumed roughly uniform sequencing depth across donors, an assumption that may not hold. The authors suggested that the approach could potentially be generalized to other disease states and immunological phenotypes. A later analysis associated 15,000 to 20,000 TCR beta sequences with specific HLA alleles at a false discovery rate of 0.05. In a later analysis, most CMV-associated TCR beta chains were found to appear HLA-restricted, with HLA associations seemingly driven largely by CMV exposure. Most TCR sequences were observed very rarely across donors, whereas some public TCRs were present in many individuals. For the cohort, immune exposure information was limited to CMV serostatus. In a later analysis, HLA-associated TCR beta chains showed more clonal expansion and lower generation probabilities than non-associated chains that were equally common. In vitro tests confirmed that a few of the cytomegalovirus-associated TCR beta chains recognize cytomegalovirus antigens. In a later genetic analysis, a missense DCLRE1C variant was associated with V-gene and J-gene trimming of TCR beta chains, and the association was replicated in an independent cohort. A group of highly shared sequence variants was considered likely to be a technical artifact of the sequencing pipeline. The classifier was reported to diagnose cytomegalovirus status with high specificity and sensitivity in both the original cohort and the validation cohort. A further reported finding was that TCR beta sequences accurately predicted the HLA-A and HLA-B alleles for most subjects in the first cohort. This cohort had only TCR beta chains sequenced, and the lack of alpha or paired-chain data limited which features could be detected. Broadly in line with IMGT annotations, most TCR beta V segments showed up in productive rearrangements about 87% or about 30% of the time in an earlier analysis of under 700 of the donors. Linkage disequilibrium might explain the correlated functional status among segregating V segments, but an unknown experimental factor could not be excluded. When HLA alleles, especially DR and DQ, strongly co-occurred, attributing TCR associations to individual alleles was difficult. Some IMGT-functional V segments, including TRBV6-2 and TRBV6-3, could not be distinguished by the 87-base-pair reads and were therefore excluded. The study gave a list of around 170 TCR beta chains associated with cytomegalovirus. According to a later analysis, parvovirus B19, influenza, CMV and Epstein-Barr virus appeared linked to several top co-occurrence clusters. Seventeen rarely observed V segments, including chromosome 9 orphons, were excluded from the earlier analysis of some 590 of the donors because counts were too low. In a later analysis, the rate of TCR association differed among HLA loci, with DRB1 alleles having the most associated TCRs and HLA-C alleles having the fewest. According to a later genetic analysis, donors in an Asian-associated ancestry cluster had fewer N-insertions in productive TCRs than the approximately 650-donor mean.

From the cysteine through the phenylalanine, the CDR3 covers 15 amino acids. Just the 45-base CDR3 DNA is kept, in frame starting at base 1. CDR1 and CDR2, looked up from the germline V gene, are MDHEN and SYDVKM. V and J are trimmed by 2 bases and 1 base, and the gene matches miss 2 bases of the junction. The cohort was made up of several hundred healthy bone marrow donors. At the time of sampling, every cohort member was nominally healthy, though immune exposures that went unrecorded were likely present. The donor was CMV seronegative and was included in the group of a few hundred seronegative cohort members. A peripheral blood sample was provided by each donor, and peripheral blood mononuclear cells were used for TCR beta sequencing. Genomic DNA extraction from the blood cell samples was performed with the Qiagen DNeasy Blood Extraction Kit. Worth noting for this clone: The antigen it binds to is not known. No base qualities exist here, and no much larger clone lies one base off it.

The library was prepared using the immunoSEQ multiplex PCR assay. A mixture of 60 forward primers for TCR Vbeta segments and 13 reverse primers for TCR Jbeta segments was used in the multiplex PCR. The CDR3 region of rearranged TCR beta genes was amplified from genomic DNA by a multiplex PCR assay. The Illumina HiSeq System was used to sequence the amplified TCR beta libraries as 87-base-pair reads. On the authors' methods: Across the 670 or so repertoires, a later analysis counted 60 million to 90 million unique TCR beta chains, roughly 11 million of which were shared by at least two donors. Raw reads were error-corrected and collapsed into unique sequences with a nearest-neighbor algorithm that merged closely related sequences to remove PCR and sequencing errors. Alignment of CDR3 sequences to IMGT reference sequences was used to assign V, D and J gene segments. For a sequence to be retained, a match of at least six nucleotides to both a V gene segment and a J gene segment was required. Rearrangements were classified as productive when the CDR3 lacked stop codons and remained in frame with V and J, and all other rearrangements were classified as non-productive. Following IMGT convention, CDR3 was defined as the stretch from the second conserved V-encoded cysteine to the conserved J-encoded phenylalanine. Sequences without an unambiguous match to a single V gene segment were excluded from the earlier analysis of 500 to 700 of the donors. An earlier analysis of a few hundred of the donors called V segments functional above 56.7% productive rearrangements and segregating when the between-donor standard deviation exceeded 5%. A statistical classification framework was developed to diagnose cytomegalovirus status using the catalog of TCR beta chain sequences. In a later analysis, TCR nucleotide sequences were compared against IMGT/GENE-DB human TR gene sequences so that V and J genes could be assigned. The TCRdist pipeline was used in a later analysis to assign CDR3 sequences and most-parsimonious VDJ recombination scenarios. In a later analysis, every TCR beta chain was defined by the combination of its CDR3 amino acid sequence and its V-gene family, and reads without a unique V-gene family were dropped. To address suspected cross-contamination and a sequencing artifact, a later analysis removed a few hundred highly shared, low-generation-probability nucleotide sequences. In a later analysis, a clonal expansion index was calculated for each public chain from normalized within-repertoire ranks of inferred template counts. A later analysis computed generation probabilities with a VDJ recombination model fitted to out-of-frame rearrangements, and checked the results against IGoR. In a later analysis, hypergeometric tests were used to score TCR-TCR, TCR-HLA and TCR-CMV co-occurrence, with a repertoire-size bias correction applied to TCR pairs. In a later analysis, false discovery rates were estimated by permuting HLA or CMV assignments 20 times. In a later analysis, co-occurring TCRs were grouped using DBSCAN, with TCRdist sequence similarity added in when clustering inside HLA-allele-positive subsets. Repertoires with fewer than 30,000 or more than 120,000 public chains were left out of co-occurrence clustering, as were a handful of repertoires with anomalous nucleotide sharing. This immuneACCESS table, as held by TCRdb, lists in-frame sequences with V and J called but not all clones. Of the missing ones, under half trace to an unresolved V gene in checked studies; the others have no known cause. From that table come the V and J calls and clone size; the DNA was used to work out D and trimming. The sample profile shows about 190,000 clones; roughly three quarters of them were found once. The top ten constitute roughly 1.5% of the sample.

The chain couples TRBV28 to TRBJ1-5; the central 7 bases match TRBD1. The sample taken for sequencing was PBMCs. This clonotype was obtained from a woman between 18 and 29 years old in good health and CMV-seronegative. The DNA sequence is TGTGCCAGCAGTTTAGGCAGGGGGAGCAATCAGCCCCAGCATTTT. This encodes CASSLGRGSNQPQHF.